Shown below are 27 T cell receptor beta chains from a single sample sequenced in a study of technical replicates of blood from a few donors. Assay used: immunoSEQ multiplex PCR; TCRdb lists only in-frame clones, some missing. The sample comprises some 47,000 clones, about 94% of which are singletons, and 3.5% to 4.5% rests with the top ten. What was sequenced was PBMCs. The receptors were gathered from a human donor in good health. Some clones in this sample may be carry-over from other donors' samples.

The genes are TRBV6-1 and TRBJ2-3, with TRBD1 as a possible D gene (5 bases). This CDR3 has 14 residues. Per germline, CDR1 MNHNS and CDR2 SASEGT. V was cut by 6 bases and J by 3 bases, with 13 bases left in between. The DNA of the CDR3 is TGTGCCAGCAGCGTACAGGATGGTACAGATACGCAGTATTTT. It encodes CASSVQDGTDTQYF.

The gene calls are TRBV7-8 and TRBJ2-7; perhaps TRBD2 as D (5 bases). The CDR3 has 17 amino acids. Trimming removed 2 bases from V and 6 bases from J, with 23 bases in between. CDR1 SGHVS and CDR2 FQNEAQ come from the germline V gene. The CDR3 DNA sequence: TGTGCCAGCAGCTTATATTCTAGGGAGCTAGGGTCTGGCGAGCAGTACTTC. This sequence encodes CASSLYSRELGSGEQYF.

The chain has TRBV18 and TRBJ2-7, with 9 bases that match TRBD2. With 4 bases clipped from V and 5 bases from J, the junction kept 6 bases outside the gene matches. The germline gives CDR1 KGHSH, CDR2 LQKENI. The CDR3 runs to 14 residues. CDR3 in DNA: TGTGCCAGCTCACAGCGGGAGGACTTCGACGAGCAGTACTTC. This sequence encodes CASSQREDFDEQYF.

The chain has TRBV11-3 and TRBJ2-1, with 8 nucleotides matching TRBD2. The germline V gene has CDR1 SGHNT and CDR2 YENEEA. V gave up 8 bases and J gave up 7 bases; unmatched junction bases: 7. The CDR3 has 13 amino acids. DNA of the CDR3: TGTGCCAGCGGTAAGGGCGGGGGGAATGAGCAGTTCTTC. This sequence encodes CASGKGGGNEQFF. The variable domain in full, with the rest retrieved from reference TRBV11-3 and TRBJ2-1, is EAGVVQSPRYKIIEKKQPVAFWCNPISGHNTLYWYLQNLGQGPELLIRYENEEAVDDSQLPKDRFSAERLKGVDSTLKIQPAELGDSAVYLCASGKGGGNEQFFGPGTRLTVL.

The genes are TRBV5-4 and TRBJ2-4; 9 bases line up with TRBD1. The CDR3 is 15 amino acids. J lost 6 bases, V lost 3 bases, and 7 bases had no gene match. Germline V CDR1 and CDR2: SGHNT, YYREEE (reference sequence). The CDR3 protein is CASSSLGTGRNIQYF. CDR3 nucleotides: TGTGCCAGCAGCTCCCTCGGGACAGGGAGAAACATTCAGTACTTC.

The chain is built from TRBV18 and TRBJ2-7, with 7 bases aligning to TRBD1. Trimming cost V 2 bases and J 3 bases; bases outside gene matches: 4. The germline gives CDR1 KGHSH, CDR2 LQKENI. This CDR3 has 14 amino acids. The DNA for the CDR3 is TGTGCCAGCTCACCAAGGCAGGGGGACTACGAGCAGTACTTC. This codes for CASSPRQGDYEQYF.

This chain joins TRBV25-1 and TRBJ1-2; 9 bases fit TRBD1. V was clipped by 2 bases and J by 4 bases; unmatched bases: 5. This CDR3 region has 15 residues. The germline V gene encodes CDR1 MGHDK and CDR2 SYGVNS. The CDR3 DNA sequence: TGTGCCAGCAGTGAAAGCCCGGGACAGGGCTATGGCTACACCTTC. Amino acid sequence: CASSESPGQGYGYTF.

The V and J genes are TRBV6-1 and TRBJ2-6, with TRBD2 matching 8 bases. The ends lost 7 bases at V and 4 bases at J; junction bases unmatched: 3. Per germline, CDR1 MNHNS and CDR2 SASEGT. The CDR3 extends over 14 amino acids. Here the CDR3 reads CASIAGPGANVLTF. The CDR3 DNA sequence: TGTGCCAGCATAGCGGGGCCGGGGGCCAACGTCCTGACTTTC.

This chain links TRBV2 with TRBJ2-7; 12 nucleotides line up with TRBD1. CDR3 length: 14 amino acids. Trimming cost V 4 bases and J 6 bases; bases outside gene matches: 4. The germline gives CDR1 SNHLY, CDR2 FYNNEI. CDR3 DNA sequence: TGTGCCAGCAGTGGGGGACAGGGGGCACCCGAGCAGTACTTC. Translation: CASSGGQGAPEQYF.

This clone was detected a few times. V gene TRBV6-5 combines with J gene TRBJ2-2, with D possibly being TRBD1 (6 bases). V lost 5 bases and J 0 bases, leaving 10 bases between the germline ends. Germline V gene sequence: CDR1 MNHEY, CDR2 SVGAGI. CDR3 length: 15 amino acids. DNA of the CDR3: TGTGCCAGCAGTACCGAGGGGGCGAACACCGGGGAGCTGTTTTTT. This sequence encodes CASSTEGANTGELFF.

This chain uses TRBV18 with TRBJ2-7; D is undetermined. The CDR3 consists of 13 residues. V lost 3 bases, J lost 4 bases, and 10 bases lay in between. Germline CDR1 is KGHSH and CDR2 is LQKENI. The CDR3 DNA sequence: TGTGCCAGCTCACCCAGAGGAGTGTACGAGCAGTACTTC. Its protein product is CASSPRGVYEQYF.

The CDR3 region is CASSLAGTSYEQYF. CDR3 DNA sequence: TGCGCCAGCAGCTTGGCAGGGACTTCCTACGAGCAGTACTTC. The genes are TRBV5-1 and TRBJ2-7; D possibly corresponds to TRBD2 (6 bases). The CDR3 consists of 14 residues. The germline V and J ends were trimmed by 0 bases and 1 base, with 8 bases remaining between them. CDR1 is SGHRS, CDR2 YFSETQ, per germline. Full variable domain (outside the CDR3, taken from reference TRBV5-1 and TRBJ2-7): KAGVTQTPRYLIKTRGQQVTLSCSPISGHRSVSWYQQTPGQGLQFLFEYFSETQRNKGNFPGRFSGRQFSNSRSEMNVSTLELGDSALYLCASSLAGTSYEQYFGPGTRLTVT.

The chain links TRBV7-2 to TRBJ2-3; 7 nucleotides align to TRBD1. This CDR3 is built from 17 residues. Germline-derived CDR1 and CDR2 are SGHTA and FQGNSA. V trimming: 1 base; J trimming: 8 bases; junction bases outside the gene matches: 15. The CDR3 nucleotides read TGTGCCAGCAGCTTAGGAACAGGAGACAGGGTGGTTGGTACGCAGTATTTT. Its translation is CASSLGTGDRVVGTQYF.

The CDR3 nucleotides are TGTGCCAGCAGTTACACCGGGGCAGGGGGGCGGGAGACCCAGTACTTC. It codes for CASSYTGAGGRETQYF. This sequence joins TRBV6-5 and TRBJ2-5; perhaps TRBD1 as D (7 bases). Germline V gene sequence: CDR1 MNHEY, CDR2 SVGAGI. V lost 2 bases and J 5 bases, leaving 18 bases between the germline ends. The CDR3 runs to 16 residues.

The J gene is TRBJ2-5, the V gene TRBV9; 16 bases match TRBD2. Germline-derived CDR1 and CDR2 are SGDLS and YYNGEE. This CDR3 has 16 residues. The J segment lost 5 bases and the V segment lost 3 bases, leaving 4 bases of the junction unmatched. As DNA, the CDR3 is TGTGCCAGCAGCGGAGGGACTAGCGGGAGGGGGGAGACCCAGTACTTC. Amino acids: CASSGGTSGRGETQYF.

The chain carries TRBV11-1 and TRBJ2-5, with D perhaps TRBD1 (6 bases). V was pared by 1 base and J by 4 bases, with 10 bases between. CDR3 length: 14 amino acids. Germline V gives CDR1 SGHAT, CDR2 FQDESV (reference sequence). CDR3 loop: CASSLGWGPETQYF. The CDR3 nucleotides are TGTGCCAGCAGCTTAGGTTGGGGGCCAGAGACCCAGTACTTC.

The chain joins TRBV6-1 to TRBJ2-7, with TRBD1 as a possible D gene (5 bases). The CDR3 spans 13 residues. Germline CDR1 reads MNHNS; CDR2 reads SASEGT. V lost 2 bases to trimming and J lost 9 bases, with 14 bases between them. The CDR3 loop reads CASSESPGSGQYF. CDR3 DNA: TGTGCCAGCAGTGAATCACCAGGGTCGGGGCAGTACTTC.

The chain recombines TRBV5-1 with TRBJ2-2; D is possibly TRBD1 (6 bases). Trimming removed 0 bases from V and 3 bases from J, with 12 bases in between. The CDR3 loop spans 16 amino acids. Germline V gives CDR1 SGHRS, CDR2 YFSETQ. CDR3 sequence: CASSLDGGAYTGELFF. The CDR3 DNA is TGCGCCAGCAGCTTGGATGGGGGCGCTTACACCGGGGAGCTGTTTTTT.

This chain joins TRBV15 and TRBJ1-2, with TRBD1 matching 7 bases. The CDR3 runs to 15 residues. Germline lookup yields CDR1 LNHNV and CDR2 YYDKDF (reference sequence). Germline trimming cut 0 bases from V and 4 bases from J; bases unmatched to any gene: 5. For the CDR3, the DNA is TGTGCCACCAGCAGAGAGGGGGGACAGACCTATGGCTACACCTTC. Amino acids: CATSREGGQTYGYTF.

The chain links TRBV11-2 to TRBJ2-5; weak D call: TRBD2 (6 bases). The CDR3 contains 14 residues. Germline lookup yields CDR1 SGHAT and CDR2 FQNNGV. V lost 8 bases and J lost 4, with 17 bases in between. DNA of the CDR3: TGTGCCAGCGGGGGTTTGGGGGGAAGAGAGACCCAGTACTTC. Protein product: CASGGLGGRETQYF.

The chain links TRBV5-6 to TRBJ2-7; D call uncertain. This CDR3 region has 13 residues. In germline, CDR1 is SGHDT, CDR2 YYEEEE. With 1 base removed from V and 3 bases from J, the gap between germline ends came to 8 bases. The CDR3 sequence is CASSLLAGYEQYF. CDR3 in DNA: TGTGCCAGCAGCTTGTTGGCAGGCTACGAGCAGTACTTC.

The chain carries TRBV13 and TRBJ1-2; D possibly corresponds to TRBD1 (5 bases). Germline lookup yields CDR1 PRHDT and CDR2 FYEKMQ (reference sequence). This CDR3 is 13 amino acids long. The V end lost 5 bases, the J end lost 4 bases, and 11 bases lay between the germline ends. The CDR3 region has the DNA TGTGCCAGCAGCATTCGACAGACCTATGGCTACACCTTC. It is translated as CASSIRQTYGYTF.

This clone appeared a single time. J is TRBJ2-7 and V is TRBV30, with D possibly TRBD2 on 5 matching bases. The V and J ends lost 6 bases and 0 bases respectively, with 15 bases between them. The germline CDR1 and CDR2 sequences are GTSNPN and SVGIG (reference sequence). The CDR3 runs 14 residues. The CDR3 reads CACKGGSLSYEQYF. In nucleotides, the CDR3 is TGTGCCTGCAAGGGCGGGTCCCTCTCCTACGAGCAGTACTTC.

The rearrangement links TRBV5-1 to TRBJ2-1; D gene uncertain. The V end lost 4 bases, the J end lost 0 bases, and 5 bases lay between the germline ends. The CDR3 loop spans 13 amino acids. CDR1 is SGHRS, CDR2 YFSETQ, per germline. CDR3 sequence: CASSRSSYNEQFF. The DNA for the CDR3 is TGCGCCAGCAGCCGGTCCTCCTACAATGAGCAGTTCTTC.

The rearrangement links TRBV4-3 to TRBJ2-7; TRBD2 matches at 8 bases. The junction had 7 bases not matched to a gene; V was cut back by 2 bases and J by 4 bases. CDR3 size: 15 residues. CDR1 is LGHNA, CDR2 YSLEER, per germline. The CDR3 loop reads CASSQTGREDYEQYF. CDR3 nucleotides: TGCGCCAGCAGCCAAACAGGGCGGGAGGATTACGAGCAGTACTTC.

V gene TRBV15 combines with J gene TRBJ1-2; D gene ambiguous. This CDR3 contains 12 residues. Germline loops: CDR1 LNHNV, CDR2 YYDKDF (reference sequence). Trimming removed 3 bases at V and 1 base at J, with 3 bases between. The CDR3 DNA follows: TGTGCCACCAGCAGTCTTAACTATGGCTACACCTTC. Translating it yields CATSSLNYGYTF. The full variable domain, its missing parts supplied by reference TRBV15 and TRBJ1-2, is DAMVIQNPRYQVTQFGKPVTLSCSQTLNHNVMYWYQQKSSQAPKLLFHYYDKDFNNEADTPDNFQSRRPNTSFCFLDIRSPGLGDTAMYLCATSSLNYGYTFGSGTRLTVV.

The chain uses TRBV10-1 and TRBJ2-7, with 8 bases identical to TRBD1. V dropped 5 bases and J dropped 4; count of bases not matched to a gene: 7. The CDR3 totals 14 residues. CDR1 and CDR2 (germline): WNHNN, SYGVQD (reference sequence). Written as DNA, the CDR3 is TGCGCCAGCAGTACTCTCCAGGGGGCTTACGAGCAGTACTTC. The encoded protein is CASSTLQGAYEQYF.